The present entry profiles one T cell receptor (beta chain) with its context. Its specific antigen is unknown. No quality values exist for individual bases; no much larger clone is one base distant. The treatment or condition label here, explained by the study, means: roughly ten-day PBMC culture with coronavirus spike peptide pools or control peptides (ViraFEST assay). The ViraFEST assay was used in the study, in which antigen-specific T cells were expanded with peptide pools and expanded clonotypes were subsequently identified by TCR sequencing. The convalescent patients' positive SARS-CoV-2 PCR tests were from March to December 2020, which was before the Alpha, Beta and Delta variants emerged in the United States. Two million PBMCs per well were cultured in IMDM with roughly 4.8% human AB serum and about 9.7 IU/ml IL-2, plus 10 ug/ml peptide pools. Half of the culture medium was replaced with fresh IL-2-containing medium on days 3 and 7. After 10 to 11 days of culture, CD4+ T cells were isolated by negative selection with the EasySep CD4+ T cell isolation kit. Ficoll-Paque Plus gradient centrifugation was used to isolate PBMCs from whole blood, and the isolated PBMCs were then either used fresh or cryopreserved at -140C. Triplicate wells were generally used for each culture condition.

This entry belongs to a study of vaccination and CD4 T cells after COVID-19 (dated by TCRdb to 2022 to 2024). Regarding the study in general: Convalescent patients had a positive SARS-CoV-2 result on nasal swab PCR, and of these patients, nine had mild disease and one had severe disease. The convalescent cohort comprised six males and four females, including two Hispanic individuals, seven Caucasians, two Asians and one multiracial person. Each participant got two doses of either the Pfizer-BioNTech BNT162b2 vaccine (n=8) or the Moderna mRNA-1273 vaccine (n=2). Post-COVID blood samples from convalescent patients were collected a median of approximately 93 days after diagnosis, with a range of 35 to 161 days. Post-vaccine blood samples were collected a median of about 69 days after the second vaccine dose, ranging from about 13 to 241 days. Overlapping spike peptide pools from SARS-CoV-2 and from the common cold coronaviruses HCoV-NL63, HCoV-OC43 and HCoV-229E were used as culture stimuli. As controls, cultures received a CEFX viral epitope pool (the positive control), an HIV-1 Nef peptide pool (the negative control), or no peptide at all. In approximately eleven COVID-19 convalescent patients and 4 infection-naive healthy vaccine recipients, the spike-specific CD4+ TCR repertoire before mRNA vaccination was compared with the repertoire after mRNA vaccination.

Results and caveats for the whole study, not just this receptor: The median number of SARS-CoV-2-reactive clonotypes rose from around 20 after infection to 38 after vaccination, but the change was not significant. In convalescent patients, nearly all vaccine-specific clones (304 of 307) were found to be mono-reactive for SARS-CoV-2 spike rather than cross-reactive with common cold coronaviruses. The number of convalescent patients in the study was relatively small, and the study did not examine early timepoints following natural infection. In convalescent patients, a median roughly 85% of post-vaccine SARS-CoV-2-reactive clones were detected only after vaccination, and vaccine-specific priming was suggested by this finding.

Libraries were constructed by PCR. TCR sequencing of DNA from cultured CD4+ T cells used the Oncomine TCR Beta short-read assay at the Johns Hopkins FTIC core. Genomic DNA was extracted from the cultured CD4+ T cells with the QIAamp micro DNA kit. Oncomine TCR Beta libraries made from cultured CD4+ T cells were pooled using unique dual indexes and sequenced on an Illumina iSeq 100. In the authors' own workflow: Non-productive sequences were removed, and CDR3s not starting with C, not ending with F or W, or shorter than 7 amino acids were discarded. The MANAFEST web application identified antigen-specific clonotypes by comparing peptide-stimulated wells against reference wells and other culture wells. For a clone to be called positive, the clone needed an FDR below 0.05, an odds ratio above 5, and a productive frequency above 0.1% in at least two of three replicate wells. A clonotype counted as cross-reactive if it showed significant expansion both in the SARS-CoV-2 spike wells and in at least one common cold coronavirus spike condition. Levenshtein distances (stringdist) and unrooted phylogenetic trees (ape) in R version 3.6.1 were used to assess CDR3 homology. The public reads were run again by TCRdb, first through fastp at Q25 and then through MiXCR, and only productive beta chains were kept. Every CDR3 protein is listed once, alongside the most common genes and DNA of its rows. The V and J calls and clone size are TCRdb's, not the authors'. The sample table lists 11,000 or so distinct CDR3 sequences, 40% to 55% of them with a count of one. The ten largest clonotypes hold roughly 30% of the sample.

The CDR3 goes from the cysteine to the phenylalanine over 15 residues. Of all the DNA, just the CDR3 is kept, 45 bases in frame from base 1. As encoded in the germline V gene, CDR1 is SGHAT while CDR2 is FQNNGV. Trimming leaves V shorter by 1 base and J shorter by 1 base, with the junction holding 3 bases beyond the gene matches. The origin of this receptor is a human donor who had recovered from COVID-19. The receptor chain draws on TRBV11-2 and TRBJ2-7; the central 8 bases match TRBD2. The specimen sequenced was CD4+ T cells from blood, cultured in vitro. At the DNA level, the sequence is TGTGCCAGCAGCTTAGTAGCGGGAAAGTCCTACGAGCAGTACTTC. The resulting protein is CASSLVAGKSYEQYF.